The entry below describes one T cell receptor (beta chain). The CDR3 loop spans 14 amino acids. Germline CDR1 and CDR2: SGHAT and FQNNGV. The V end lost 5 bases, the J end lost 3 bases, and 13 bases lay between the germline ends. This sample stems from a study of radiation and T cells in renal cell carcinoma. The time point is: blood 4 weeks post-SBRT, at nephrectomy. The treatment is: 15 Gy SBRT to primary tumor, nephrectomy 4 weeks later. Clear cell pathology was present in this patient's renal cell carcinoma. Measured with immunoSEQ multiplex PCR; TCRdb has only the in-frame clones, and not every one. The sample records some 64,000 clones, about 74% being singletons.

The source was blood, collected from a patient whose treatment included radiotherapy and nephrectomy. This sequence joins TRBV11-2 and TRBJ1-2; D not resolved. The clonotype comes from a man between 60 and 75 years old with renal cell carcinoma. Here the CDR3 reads CASSNSWTDYGYTF. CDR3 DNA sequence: TGTGCCAGCAGCAATAGTTGGACGGACTATGGCTACACCTTC.